This TCR beta chain was retrieved from a study of CD8+ T cells in alopecia areata. The sorting of PBMCs gave CD4+ and CD8+ T cells. RNA was extracted and reverse transcribed into cDNA as the sequencing template. The data were produced by immunoSEQ multiplex PCR, yet TCRdb's version contains in-frame clones alone and is incomplete. The sample records 140,000 or so clones, 62% being singletons. The table lists this clone with a few counts. Its specificity is not known. The study, taken as a whole, reports: Researchers report lesional scalp, most notably alopecia totalis/universalis, outstripped normal scalp in clonality. Against the mouse data, patients shared TCRs less clearly, possibly for HLA reasons.

With 0 bases removed from V and 7 bases from J, the gap between germline ends came to 12 bases. The CDR3 contains 13 residues. Germline CDR1 reads SQVTM; CDR2 reads ANQGSEA. Specimen: CD8+ T cells sorted from blood. J is TRBJ2-5 and V is TRBV29-1; D is unresolved. This receptor was identified in a human donor in good health. As DNA, the CDR3 is TGCAGCGTTGAAGATCGGCCCGTCCGGACCCAGTACTTC. It codes for CSVEDRPVRTQYF.